The 32 T cell receptor beta chains below were found in one sample sequenced in a study of T cell clonality in common variable immunodeficiency. This table comes from immunoSEQ multiplex PCR, and its TCRdb copy is limited to in-frame clones, with some not included. This repertoire holds more than 35,000 clones, and none appear only once. Study-level results: Common variable immunodeficiency TCR beta sequences reportedly had fewer deletions and N-nucleotide insertions.

Their antigens are not known. Sequencing input: peripheral blood mononuclear cells. The receptors originated from a human donor with common variable immunodeficiency.

As to this clone: The read ends 3 residues shy of where the CDR3 ends; the end is completed using the germline J gene. V usage is TRBV11-3 and J usage is TRBJ2-1; a weak D match, TRBD2 (6 bases). The germline gives CDR1 SGHNT, CDR2 YENEEA. Trimming cost V 1 base and J 4 bases, with 11 bases left between them. CDR3 size: 15 residues. Incomplete CDR3 DNA: TGTGCCAGCAGCTTAGGGGACTCAGGATACAATGAG. Protein: CASSLGDSGYNE. The whole CDR3 region reads CASSLGDSGYNEQFF. Full variable domain (missing parts from reference TRBV11-3 and TRBJ2-1): EAGVVQSPRYKIIEKKQPVAFWCNPISGHNTLYWYLQNLGQGPELLIRYENEEAVDDSQLPKDRFSAERLKGVDSTLKIQPAELGDSAVYLCASSLGDSGYNEQFFGPGTRLTVL.

On this clone itself: The read halts 3 residues ahead of the CDR3 end, with the missing end drawn from the germline J gene. The V call is TRBV20-1, the J call TRBJ1-4; the match to TRBD1 covers 7 bases. The CDR3 loop spans 14 amino acids. Germline trimming cut 6 bases from V and 8 bases from J; bases unmatched to any gene: 12. Germline loops: CDR1 DFQATT, CDR2 SNEGSKA (reference sequence). The sequenced CDR3 bases are TGCAGTGCGTCGACAGGGCGGTTGGGGGAAAAA. It encodes CSASTGRLGEK. The whole CDR3 sequence reads CSASTGRLGEKLFF.

As regards this clone: With the read ending 3 residues before the CDR3 end, the germline J gene is used to fill in that end. The chain links TRBV7-8 to TRBJ1-6; unclear D gene. This CDR3 region has 12 residues. The germline gives CDR1 SGHVS, CDR2 FQNEAQ. The V gene lost 3 bases and the J gene lost 10 bases, with 7 bases spanning the gap. The CDR3: CASSFTNSPLHF. Partial CDR3 DNA: TGTGCCAGCAGCTTCACAAACTCACCC.

This clone was counted between two and nine times. The missing CDR3 end, 3 residues past where the read stops, is filled in from the germline J gene. This chain links TRBV19 with TRBJ2-2, with 9 bases lining up with TRBD2. The V and J ends lost 3 bases and 7 bases, in that order; junction bases with no gene match: 9. There are 16 residues in the CDR3. Per the germline V gene, CDR1 is LNHDA and CDR2 is SQIVND (reference sequence). Here the CDR3 reads CASSIKRGATIGELFF. The sequenced part of the CDR3 DNA is TGTGCCAGTAGTATTAAGCGGGGGGCCACCATCGGGGAG.

This clone showed up many times. The read ends 3 residues before the CDR3 terminus; that terminus is restored from the germline J gene. The chain joins TRBV6-2 or TRBV6-3 to TRBJ2-2, with a possible D match to TRBD1 (6 bases). Germline V lookup: CDR1 MNHEY, CDR2 SVGEGT. The V gene lost 2 bases and the J gene lost 1 base, with 11 bases spanning the gap. The CDR3 contains 16 residues. The CDR3 loop reads CASSYLPGVNTGELFF. The covered CDR3 bases are TGTGCCAGCAGTTACCTCCCAGGGGTGAACACCGGGGAG.

In its sample, this clone was seen many times. The read terminates 3 residues ahead of where the CDR3 ends, so the germline J gene completes it. The rearrangement links TRBV20-1 to TRBJ1-6, with 12 positions matching TRBD1. V lost 1 base to trimming and J lost 10 bases; unmatched junction nucleotides: 8. This CDR3 comprises 16 residues. Germline CDR1 is DFQATT and CDR2 is SNEGSKA (reference sequence). The CDR3 sequence is CSARAGTGGAGSPLHF. The DNA read from the CDR3 is TGCAGTGCTAGAGCCGGGACAGGGGGCGCGGGGTCACCC.

About this clone: With the read ending 3 residues before the CDR3 end, the germline J gene is used to fill in that end. The chain recombines TRBV30 with TRBJ1-6; 8 nucleotides line up with TRBD1. From germline, CDR1 is GTSNPN and CDR2 SVGIG (reference sequence). The ends lost 4 bases at V and 10 bases at J; junction bases unmatched: 3. CDR3 length equals 12 residues. This chain's CDR3 is CAWTTGESPLHF. The DNA read from the CDR3 is TGTGCCTGGACGACAGGGGAATCACCC.

This clone was seen ten or more times. The read terminates 3 residues ahead of where the CDR3 ends, so the germline J gene completes it. The gene calls are TRBV7-2 and TRBJ1-6; TRBD1 aligns across 8 bases. The ends lost 0 bases at V and 9 bases at J; junction bases unmatched: 13. The length of the CDR3 is 18 residues. Germline V lookup: CDR1 SGHTA, CDR2 FQGNSA. The sequenced part of the CDR3 DNA is TGTGCCAGCAGCTTAGCGCAGTGGGCAGGGGGCCGTAGTTCACCC. It translates to CASSLAQWAGGRSSP. The CDR3 in its entirety is CASSLAQWAGGRSSPLHF.

This clone was seen a handful of times. The CDR3 bases that were read are TGTGCCAGCAGAAGGGTTTCAGATACG. This codes for CASRRVSDT. The entire CDR3 sequence reads CASRRVSDTQYF. The rearrangement uses TRBV2 and TRBJ2-3; D call uncertain. The read finishes 3 residues shy of the CDR3 end, and the germline J gene is used to complete it. This CDR3 is built from 12 residues. The V and J ends lost 6 bases and 4 bases respectively, with 8 bases between them. Germline values: CDR1 SNHLY, CDR2 FYNNEI. Filled out from reference TRBV2 and TRBJ2-3, the complete variable domain reads EPEVTQTPSHQVTQMGQEVILRCVPISNHLYFYWYRQILGQKVEFLVSFYNNEISEKSEIFDDQFSVERPDGSNFTLKIRSTKLEDSAMYFCASRRVSDTQYFGPGTRLTVL.

In its sample, this clone was seen many times. The read terminates 3 residues ahead of where the CDR3 ends, so the germline J gene completes it. The chain combines TRBV7-3 with TRBJ2-3; TRBD2 is a possible D gene (7 bases). Trimming stripped 3 bases from V and 3 bases from J, with 13 bases between. The CDR3 sequence is 15 residues long. Germline V gene lookup returns CDR1 SGHTA and CDR2 FQGTGA. CDR3 DNA, as far as it was read: TGTGCCAGCAGCTTGCAAGGGGGGGTTACAGATACG. The encoded protein is CASSLQGGVTDT. The complete CDR3 reads CASSLQGGVTDTQYF.

This clone was seen many times. The CDR3 end lies 3 residues beyond the end of the read and is filled in from the germline J gene. The chain has TRBV20-1 and TRBJ2-7; D is perhaps TRBD2 (7 bases). From germline, CDR1 is DFQATT and CDR2 SNEGSKA (reference sequence). CDR3 length equals 11 residues. V lost 5 bases, J lost 5 bases, and 10 bases lay in between. The CDR3 DNA, read in part, is TGCAGTGCTTGGGGGGGCCACGAG. This sequence encodes CSAWGGHE. The whole CDR3 sequence reads CSAWGGHEQYF.

This clone was counted many times. The read ends 3 residues early relative to the CDR3; the germline J gene fills the gap. The V call is TRBV20-1, the J call TRBJ2-3; D may be TRBD2 (5 bases). CDR3 length: 15 amino acids. Germline CDR1 reads DFQATT; CDR2 reads SNEGSKA (reference sequence). V lost 2 bases to trimming and J lost 0 bases, with 12 bases between them. This chain's CDR3 is CSARSRGGSTDTQYF. The CDR3 DNA, read in part, is TGCAGTGCTAGATCACGGGGTGGTAGCACAGATACG.

This clone was observed many times. Sequencing ends 3 residues short of the CDR3 end; the germline J gene provides the rest. The chain uses TRBV5-6 and TRBJ2-4, with D tentatively TRBD2 (6 bases). V was shortened by 5 bases and J by 8 bases, with 8 bases between the two germline ends. This CDR3 region has 11 residues. The germline gives CDR1 SGHDT, CDR2 YYEEEE. The CDR3 spells CASSSGDIQYF. The CDR3 DNA, read in part, is TGTGCCAGCAGTTCGGGGGACATT.

This clone was picked up many times. The sequenced part of the CDR3 DNA is TGTGCCAGTAGTCCGGGACAGTCTCTTTATGAG. Its protein product is CASSPGQSLYE. The full CDR3 protein is CASSPGQSLYEQFF. The V gene is TRBV19, the J gene TRBJ2-1; 7 bases are shared with TRBD1. Read data end 3 residues before the CDR3 end; the end is taken from the germline J gene. With V trimmed by 5 bases and J by 8 bases, 9 bases remained unmatched. This CDR3 is built from 14 residues. Germline V gives CDR1 LNHDA, CDR2 SQIVND (reference sequence).

This clone occurred a few times. The CDR3 is cut off 3 residues early in the read; its end comes from the germline J gene. The rearrangement links TRBV10-1 to TRBJ2-5; tentatively, D is TRBD1 (5 bases). The CDR3 covers 12 residues. Between the trimmed V and J ends, which lost 7 bases and 5 bases, there was a span of 11 bases. Germline V gene sequence: CDR1 WNHNN, CDR2 SYGVQD (reference sequence). The CDR3 protein is CASNGQTETQYF. CDR3 DNA (partial): TGCGCCAGCAATGGACAAACGGAGACC.

This clone was picked up many times. The part of the CDR3 DNA that was read is TGCGCCAGCAGCTTGTTAGGGACAGGGGAGTATCAACCC. It encodes CASSLLGTGEYQP. The entire CDR3 protein reads CASSLLGTGEYQPLHF. The chain has TRBV5-1 and TRBJ1-6; 10 positions match TRBD1. The read ends 3 residues before the CDR3 terminus; that terminus is restored from the germline J gene. Looked up from germline, CDR1 is SGHRS and CDR2 is YFSETQ. CDR3 size: 16 residues. V shed 1 base and J 12 bases; nucleotides not matched to a gene: 10. Together with reference TRBV5-1 and TRBJ1-6, the CDR3 gives the full variable domain: KAGVTQTPRYLIKTRGQQVTLSCSPISGHRSVSWYQQTPGQGLQFLFEYFSETQRNKGNFPGRFSGRQFSNSRSEMNVSTLELGDSALYLCASSLLGTGEYQPLHFGNGTRLTVT.

Ten or more counts support this clone. Coverage ceases 3 residues before the CDR3 finishes, and the germline J gene fills in the end. The chain links TRBV20-1 to TRBJ2-7; maybe TRBD1 (6 bases). There are 13 residues in the CDR3. The germline V gene encodes CDR1 DFQATT and CDR2 SNEGSKA (reference sequence). Trimming removed 6 bases from V and 0 bases from J, with 12 bases in between. CDR3 bases read: TGCAGTGCCTCGGGACAAAACTCCTACGAG. This codes for CSASGQNSYE. The CDR3 reads in full as CSASGQNSYEQYF.

This clone was found many times. The read finishes 3 residues shy of the CDR3 end, and the germline J gene is used to complete it. The chain joins TRBV20-1 to TRBJ2-3; 10 nucleotides match TRBD2. V gave up 6 bases and J gave up 4 bases; unmatched junction bases: 7. Germline values: CDR1 DFQATT, CDR2 SNEGSKA (reference sequence). The CDR3 has 14 amino acids. The sequenced part of the CDR3 DNA is TGCAGTGCCCACGGGCTAGCGGGAGCAGATACG. As protein: CSAHGLAGADT. The whole CDR3 reads CSAHGLAGADTQYF.

Ten or more counts support this clone. Read data end 3 residues before the CDR3 end; the end is taken from the germline J gene. The chain links TRBV10-3 to TRBJ2-6; D not resolved. This CDR3 is 16 amino acids long. Germline V gives CDR1 ENHRY, CDR2 SYGVKD. With 4 bases removed from V and 2 bases from J, the gap between germline ends came to 12 bases. CDR3 DNA, as far as it was read: TGTGCCATCAGTGGAGAAGGGTTCACTGGGGCCAACGTC. Encoded protein: CAISGEGFTGANV. The complete CDR3 protein is CAISGEGFTGANVLTF.

This clone appeared many times. The read finishes 3 residues shy of the CDR3 end, and the germline J gene is used to complete it. The rearrangement uses TRBV10-1 and TRBJ2-5, with 11 bases matching TRBD1. CDR1 is WNHNN, CDR2 SYGVQD, per germline (reference sequence). This CDR3 is 16 amino acids long. The trim removed 6 bases at V and 5 bases at J, leaving 11 bases unmatched. CDR3: CASSEVRTGGSETQYF. The CDR3 bases that were read are TGCGCCAGCAGCGAAGTAAGGACAGGGGGCTCGGAGACC.

This clone has just a few counts. Read data end 3 residues before the CDR3 end; the end is taken from the germline J gene. The chain uses TRBV19 and TRBJ1-2; D not resolved. Germline loops: CDR1 LNHDA, CDR2 SQIVND (reference sequence). The length of the CDR3 is 18 residues. V was clipped by 7 bases and J by 0 bases, with 24 bases between them. The CDR3 region is CASTQDVGRLMANYGYTF. The sequenced CDR3 bases are TGTGCCAGTACCCAAGACGTCGGCAGGTTGATGGCTAACTATGGC. Variable domain in full (rest from reference TRBV19 and TRBJ1-2): DGGITQSPKYLFRKEGQNVTLSCEQNLNHDAMYWYRQDPGQGLRLIYYSQIVNDFQKGDIAEGYSVSREKKESFPLTVTSAQKNPTAFYLCASTQDVGRLMANYGYTFGSGTRLTVV.

Notes on this clone: The CDR3 is cut off 3 residues early in the read; its end comes from the germline J gene. This chain links TRBV7-9 with TRBJ1-3, with D maybe TRBD1 (6 bases). Between the trimmed V and J ends, which lost 4 bases and 3 bases, there was a span of 7 bases. Per the germline V gene, CDR1 is SEHNR and CDR2 is FQNEAQ (reference sequence). This CDR3 has 13 amino acids. The CDR3 sequence: CASSSGVGNTIYF. The sequenced part of the CDR3 DNA is TGTGCCAGCAGCTCAGGGGTTGGAAACACC.

This clone was seen only a few times. With the read ending 3 residues before the CDR3 end, the germline J gene is used to fill in that end. The chain links TRBV30 to TRBJ1-2; D possibly corresponds to TRBD1 (6 bases). Germline V CDR1 and CDR2: GTSNPN, SVGIG (reference sequence). The CDR3 runs 14 residues. Trimming stripped 3 bases from V and 5 bases from J, with 16 bases between. CDR3 DNA (partial): TGTGCCTGGAGGGGGCTGACAGGAAGTTATGGC. This sequence encodes CAWRGLTGSYG. The full CDR3 reads CAWRGLTGSYGYTF.

A remark on this clone: The read is 3 residues too short to cover the CDR3 end, so that end is filled in from the germline J gene. The chain combines TRBV30 with TRBJ2-3; 7 nucleotides agree with TRBD2. CDR1 GTSNPN and CDR2 SVGIG come from the germline V gene (reference sequence). V was clipped by 3 bases and J by 3 bases; unmatched bases: 0. There are 12 residues in the CDR3. Partial CDR3 DNA: TGTGCCTGGAGACTAGCGACAGATACG. It translates to CAWRLATDT. From start to end, the CDR3 is CAWRLATDTQYF.

This clone was seen repeatedly, ten times or more. The read stops 3 residues short of the end of the CDR3; the missing end is completed from the germline J gene. V usage is TRBV19 and J usage is TRBJ2-6, with 7 bases that match TRBD1. Germline CDR1 reads LNHDA; CDR2 reads SQIVND (reference sequence). The CDR3 covers 18 residues. Unmatched junction bases numbered 15, after V lost 6 bases and J lost 4 bases. CDR3 DNA (partial): TGTGCCAGTAGCAGGACAGGCGGTGTCGCTAAGGGGGCCAACGTC. This codes for CASSRTGGVAKGANV. The complete CDR3 protein is CASSRTGGVAKGANVLTF.

This clone has more than one count but fewer than ten. The read stops 3 residues short of the end of the CDR3; the missing end is completed from the germline J gene. V and J are TRBV7-6 and TRBJ2-5, with 11 nucleotides matching TRBD2. Looked up from germline, CDR1 is SGHVS and CDR2 is FNYEAQ. Unmatched junction bases numbered 6, after V lost 8 bases and J lost 4 bases. The CDR3 runs 14 residues. CDR3 in amino acids: CASGSGREGETQYF. The CDR3 DNA, read in part, is TGTGCCAGCGGTAGCGGGAGGGAGGGAGAGACC. Together with reference TRBV7-6 and TRBJ2-5, the CDR3 gives the full variable domain: GAGVSQSPRYKVTKRGQDVALRCDPISGHVSLYWYRQALGQGPEFLTYFNYEAQQDKSGLPNDRFSAERPEGSISTLTIQRTEQRDSAMYRCASGSGREGETQYFGPGTRLLVL.

This clone was counted a few times. The read comes to an end 3 residues before the CDR3 does, leaving the germline J gene to fill in the end. The chain joins TRBV6-1 to TRBJ1-1; D might be TRBD1 (6 bases). CDR3 length: 15 amino acids. The V end was cut by 4 bases, the J end by 7 bases, with 19 bases between. Germline V gene sequence: CDR1 MNHNS, CDR2 SASEGT. The part of the CDR3 DNA that was read is TGTGCCAGCAGTGTAACGGACAGTCTCCCCTTTGAA. Translation: CASSVTDSLPFE. The CDR3 as a whole reads CASSVTDSLPFEAFF.

Concerning this clone itself: The CDR3 is cut off 3 residues early in the read; its end comes from the germline J gene. The chain carries TRBV10-3 and TRBJ1-6, with 7 bases fitting TRBD1. This CDR3 region has 16 residues. CDR1 and CDR2 from the germline V gene are ENHRY and SYGVKD. The trim removed 6 bases at V and 1 base at J, leaving 6 bases unmatched. CDR3 residues: CAIRAGQSSYNSPLHF. CDR3 DNA (partial): TGTGCCATCAGGGCGGGACAGAGTTCCTATAATTCACCC.

Turning to this clone: The read finishes 3 residues shy of the CDR3 end, and the germline J gene is used to complete it. The chain joins TRBV18 to TRBJ2-2, with TRBD2 matching over 10 bases. J lost 3 bases, V lost 6 bases, and 7 bases had no gene match. Germline-derived CDR1 and CDR2 are KGHSH and LQKENI. The CDR3 has 16 residues. The CDR3 here is CASSLSGRVDTGELFF. The covered CDR3 bases are TGTGCCAGCTCCCTCAGCGGGAGGGTCGACACCGGGGAG.

There are many counts of this clone. Here the CDR3 reads CAISAGETQYF. Partial CDR3 DNA: TGTGCCATCAGCGCCGGGGAGACC. The chain employs TRBV10-3 and TRBJ2-5; the D is unclear. Read sequence stops 3 residues before the CDR3 end, and the germline J gene provides the missing end. The CDR3 covers 11 residues. Germline loops: CDR1 ENHRY, CDR2 SYGVKD. V was cut by 6 bases and J by 5 bases, with 7 bases left in between.

Turning to this clone: Read sequence stops 3 residues before the CDR3 end, and the germline J gene provides the missing end. The rearrangement links TRBV7-2 to TRBJ1-2, with TRBD1 matching over 7 bases. The CDR3 loop spans 13 amino acids. The germline V gene encodes CDR1 SGHTA and CDR2 FQGNSA. CDR3: CASSLGQGRGYTF. The covered CDR3 bases are TGTGCCAGCAGCTTAGGACAGGGCCGGGGC.

This clone was seen only a few times. The read terminates 3 residues before the CDR3 end, so the remaining end is supplied by the germline J gene. The chain has TRBV6-2 or TRBV6-3 and TRBJ1-6, with 8 positions matching TRBD1. From germline, CDR1 is MNHEY and CDR2 SVGEGT. The CDR3 has 16 amino acids. After removal of 3 bases from V and 8 bases from J, the junction contained 9 bases not matched to a gene. The DNA read from the CDR3 is TGTGCCAGCAGTTATTCCGGACAGGGTCGGCATTCACCC. The encoded protein is CASSYSGQGRHSP. The full CDR3 sequence reads CASSYSGQGRHSPLHF.